Listed below are T cell receptor beta chains from one sample, sequenced in a study of cytomegalovirus exposure and HLA in healthy donors. Repertoires were generated with immunoSEQ multiplex PCR, while TCRdb's copy carries only in-frame clones and drops some. Here the sample spans about 98,000 clones, around 80% being singletons. What was sequenced was PBMCs. The receptors here all came from a man in his late teens or twenties in good health and CMV-seropositive. Each CDR3 is given with its conserved first and last residue. Each record gives: J gene, V gene, CDR3 protein.

TRBJ2-6 | TRBV29-1 | CSVEERPGQGISGANVLTF
TRBJ2-3 | TRBV30 | CAWRALGGVTDTQYF
TRBJ2-1 | TRBV19 | CASRRDRSSYNEQFF
TRBJ2-2 | TRBV5-1 | CASSLGHRGAGELFF
TRBJ1-1 | TRBV6-5 | CASSSTLMNSEAFF
TRBJ2-7 | TRBV11-2 | CASSLGANSYEQYF
TRBJ1-5 | TRBV28 | CASSLPSEQPQHF
TRBJ2-2 | TRBV9 | CASSGWRVTGELFF
TRBJ1-2 | TRBV5-6 | CASSFGTGGGYTF
TRBJ1-3 | TRBV10-3 | CAIQLGVPGNTIYF
TRBJ1-1 | TRBV6-4 | CASSDSRQGTGSTEAFF
TRBJ2-1 | TRBV18 | CASSSGQGRANEQFF
TRBJ2-1 | TRBV5-1 | CASSSGDFRGNEQFF
TRBJ2-2 | TRBV4-2 | CASSHPRTGGELFF
TRBJ2-7 | TRBV30 | CAWTRTSGFPYEQYF
TRBJ1-1 | TRBV7-9 | CASSLGQGAEAFF